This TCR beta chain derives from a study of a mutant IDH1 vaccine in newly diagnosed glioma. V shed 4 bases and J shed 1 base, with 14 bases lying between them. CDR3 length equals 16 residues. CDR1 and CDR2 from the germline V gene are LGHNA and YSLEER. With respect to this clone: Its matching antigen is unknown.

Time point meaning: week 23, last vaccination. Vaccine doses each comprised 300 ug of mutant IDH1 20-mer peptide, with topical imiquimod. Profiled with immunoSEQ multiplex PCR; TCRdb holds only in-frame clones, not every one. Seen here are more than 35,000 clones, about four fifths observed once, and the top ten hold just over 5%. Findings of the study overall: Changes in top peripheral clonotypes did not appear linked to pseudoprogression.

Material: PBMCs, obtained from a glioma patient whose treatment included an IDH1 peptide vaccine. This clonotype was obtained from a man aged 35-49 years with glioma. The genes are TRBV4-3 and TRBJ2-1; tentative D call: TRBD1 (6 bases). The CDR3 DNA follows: TGCGCCAGCAGCCGTCAGCACAGGGCGTCCTACAATGAGCAGTTCTTC. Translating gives CASSRQHRASYNEQFF.